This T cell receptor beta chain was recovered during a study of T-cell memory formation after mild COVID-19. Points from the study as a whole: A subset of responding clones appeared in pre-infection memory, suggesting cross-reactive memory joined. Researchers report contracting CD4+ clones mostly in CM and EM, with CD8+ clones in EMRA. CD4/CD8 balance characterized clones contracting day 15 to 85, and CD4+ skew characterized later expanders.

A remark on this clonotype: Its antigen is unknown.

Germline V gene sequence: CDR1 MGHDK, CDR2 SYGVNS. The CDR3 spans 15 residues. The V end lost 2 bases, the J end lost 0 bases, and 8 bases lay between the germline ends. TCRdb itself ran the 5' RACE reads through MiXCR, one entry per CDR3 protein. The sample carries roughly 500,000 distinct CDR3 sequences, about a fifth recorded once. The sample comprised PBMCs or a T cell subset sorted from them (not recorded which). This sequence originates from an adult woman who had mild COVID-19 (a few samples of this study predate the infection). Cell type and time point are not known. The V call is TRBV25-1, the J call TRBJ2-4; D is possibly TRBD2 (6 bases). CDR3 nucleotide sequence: TGTGCCAGCAGTGAACGCGGGGTAGCCAAAAACATTCAGTACTTC. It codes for CASSERGVAKNIQYF.